The source of this T cell receptor beta chain is a study of T cells after posttransplantation cyclophosphamide. Broader study findings: Recipient CMV seropositivity and CMV reactivation strongly tracked TRB clonality. TRB overlap between skin or GI tissue T cells and blood was limited. Later post-transplant blood repertoires were often dominated by donor CD8+ memory clones.

Trimming cost V 6 bases and J 4 bases, with 9 bases left between them. The CDR3 is 12 residues long. Per the germline V gene, CDR1 is MNHEY and CDR2 is SVGAGI. This clone was seen more than once but under ten times. Antigen unknown. Libraries were prepared by immunoSEQ multiplex PCR; TCRdb keeps only in-frame clonotypes and omits some of them. This sample has about 24,000 clones, with approximately 85% found just once. The V gene is TRBV6-5, the J gene TRBJ1-2; D gene unclear. The receptor was isolated from a woman aged 55-70 years with a blood cancer, CMV-positive, and with a related stem cell donor. Sequencing was carried out using PBMCs. This CDR3 reads CASREEAYGYTF. CDR3 coding DNA: TGTGCCAGCAGAGAGGAAGCCTATGGCTACACCTTC.